This T cell receptor beta chain is drawn from a study of blood T cell repertoires in COVID-19. Study overall: Researchers got acute and convalescent COVID-19 samples from the United States, Italy and Spain. Sources were T cells, B-cell-depleted T cells, or PBMCs; the material itself was cDNA or gDNA.

Original handling: Amplification with reference gene primers provided the estimates of nucleated cell counts. The protocol was immunoSEQ multiplex PCR, while the TCRdb copy is restricted to in-frame clones and leaves out a portion. The V and J calls and the clone size are those of that table, but D and trimming were determined from the DNA. This table holds 88,000 or so clones, roughly 87% found once. V gave up 10 bases and J gave up 2 bases; unmatched junction bases: 7. The CDR3 loop spans 13 amino acids. Germline assignment: CDR1 SGHTS and CDR2 YDEGEE. Only a few counts were recorded for this clone.

The chain is built from TRBV5-8 and TRBJ2-5, with 8 nucleotides matching TRBD1. This clonotype was sampled from a man at least 80 years old with acute or convalescent COVID-19. Sequenced input: peripheral blood. The CDR3 coding sequence is TGTGCCGGGAGGACAGGGCGGCAAGAGACCCAGTACTTC. Its protein product is CAGRTGRQETQYF.